These 18 T cell receptor beta chains originate from one sample sequenced in a study of blood T cell repertoires in COVID-19. Sequencing was performed with immunoSEQ multiplex PCR; in TCRdb, only in-frame clones are kept and a portion is missing. The data hold some 300,000 clones, with around 90% observed a single time. The sequenced sample consisted of peripheral blood. The receptors originated from a woman aged 40 to 50 with COVID-19, enrolled during active disease.

Comment on this clone: Other nucleotide sequences from this sample produce the same CDR3. In nucleotides, the CDR3 is TGTGCCAGCAGCTTAGCCGGCACAGATACGCAGTATTTT. Protein: CASSLAGTDTQYF. The V gene is TRBV11-2, the J gene TRBJ2-3, with D uncertain. This CDR3 region has 13 residues. Trimming left V 1 base short and J 1 base short, with 3 bases between. Germline CDR1 reads SGHAT; CDR2 reads FQNNGV.

Only a few counts were recorded for this clone. The chain combines TRBV7-3 with TRBJ2-2, with 13 bases aligning to TRBD2. Germline CDR1 reads SGHTA; CDR2 reads FQGTGA. This CDR3 comprises 20 residues. With 4 bases clipped from V and 2 bases from J, the junction kept 13 bases outside the gene matches. The CDR3 bases are TGTGCCAGCAGCTCCCCATCCGGGACTAGCGGGGCCGAAAACACCGGGGAGCTGTTTTTT. This gives the protein CASSSPSGTSGAENTGELFF.

V and J are TRBV27 and TRBJ1-5, with unresolved D. Germline assignment: CDR1 MNHEY and CDR2 SMNVEV (reference sequence). V gave up 7 bases and J gave up 7 bases, with 17 bases separating them. This CDR3 is built from 14 residues. CDR3 sequence: CASTERAGNQPQHF. The CDR3 DNA follows: TGTGCCAGCACCGAGAGGGCGGGGAACCAGCCCCAGCATTTT.

This rearrangement joins TRBV28 to TRBJ1-5, with 9 bases fitting TRBD1. Germline V gives CDR1 MDHEN, CDR2 SYDVKM. The ends lost 5 bases at V and 1 base at J; junction bases unmatched: 24. The CDR3 extends over 22 amino acids. The CDR3 region has the DNA TGTGCCAGCAGTGTGGGACAGGGACAAACCCCGGGCTCTTCGCTGAGCAATCAGCCCCAGCATTTT. This translates into CASSVGQGQTPGSSLSNQPQHF.

The rearrangement joins TRBV7-3 to TRBJ1-1, with D tentatively TRBD1 (5 bases). There are 14 residues in the CDR3. V lost 4 bases to trimming and J lost 6 bases, with 15 bases between them. Germline-derived CDR1 and CDR2 are SGHTA and FQGTGA. The CDR3 DNA reads TGTGCCAGCAGCTCCGCGGGGGATAGGGCTGAAGCTTTCTTT. Protein product: CASSSAGDRAEAFF.

The chain is built from TRBV28 and TRBJ1-2; 7 bases are a match to TRBD1. This CDR3 has 13 residues. Looked up from germline, CDR1 is MDHEN and CDR2 is SYDVKM. The trim removed 10 bases at V and 5 bases at J, leaving 10 bases unmatched. The DNA for the CDR3 is TGTGCCACCTCACAGGGGAATGGGTATGGCTACACCTTC. Protein: CATSQGNGYGYTF.

The chain uses TRBV30 and TRBJ2-7; perhaps TRBD1 as D (6 bases). Trimming removed 4 bases at V and 0 bases at J, with 10 bases between. Germline V CDR1 and CDR2: GTSNPN, SVGIG (reference sequence). The CDR3 extends over 13 amino acids. DNA of the CDR3: TGTGCCTGGATGGGGACATTCTCCTACGAGCAGTACTTC. This codes for CAWMGTFSYEQYF.

This clone appeared a few times. The V call is TRBV15, the J call TRBJ1-2, with 8 bases that match TRBD1. Germline loops: CDR1 LNHNV, CDR2 YYDKDF (reference sequence). This CDR3 is built from 16 residues. J was trimmed by 5 bases and V by 1 base; bases with no gene match: 9. CDR3 coding DNA: TGTGCCACCAGCAGAGGAGGGACAGGTGTTGGGTATGGCTACACCTTC. Protein sequence: CATSRGGTGVGYGYTF.

V gene TRBV7-2 combines with J gene TRBJ1-2; no clear D gene. CDR3 length equals 13 residues. V lost 5 bases to trimming and J lost 2 bases, with 9 bases between them. Germline lookup yields CDR1 SGHTA and CDR2 FQGNSA. The CDR3 DNA reads as TGTGCCAGCAGCGAGCGTAACAACTATGGCTACACCTTC. Its translation is CASSERNNYGYTF.

The chain combines TRBV18 with TRBJ1-1; TRBD1 might be the D (6 bases). The germline V and J ends were trimmed by 7 bases and 8 bases, with 17 bases remaining between them. The germline gives CDR1 KGHSH, CDR2 LQKENI. CDR3 length: 13 amino acids. The CDR3 coding sequence is TGTGCCAGCTGGTCGAAACAGGGTGGGGAAGCTTTCTTT. Amino acids: CASWSKQGGEAFF.

The V call is TRBV5-1, the J call TRBJ1-2; TRBD1 matches at 7 bases. In germline, CDR1 is SGHRS, CDR2 YFSETQ. This CDR3 has 13 amino acids. J gave up 2 bases and V 7 bases, and 5 bases lay outside the gene matches. DNA of the CDR3: TGCGCCAGCTCCGAGGGGGCCAACTATGGCTACACCTTC. Residues: CASSEGANYGYTF. Full variable domain (remainder filled in from reference TRBV5-1 and TRBJ1-2): KAGVTQTPRYLIKTRGQQVTLSCSPISGHRSVSWYQQTPGQGLQFLFEYFSETQRNKGNFPGRFSGRQFSNSRSEMNVSTLELGDSALYLCASSEGANYGYTFGSGTRLTVV.

This clone was counted once. The chain employs TRBV24-1 and TRBJ2-7; 10 bases fit TRBD2. Unmatched junction bases numbered 2, after V lost 5 bases and J lost 2 bases. This CDR3 contains 14 residues. The germline V gene encodes CDR1 KGHDR and CDR2 SFDVKD. CDR3 residues: CATSGTSGTYEQYF. The CDR3 bases are TGTGCCACCAGTGGGACTAGCGGAACCTACGAGCAGTACTTC.

The genes are TRBV5-1 and TRBJ2-7; possibly TRBD1 for D (6 bases). The length of the CDR3 is 14 residues. Trimming took 4 bases from V and 3 from J, leaving 14 bases between them. Germline values: CDR1 SGHRS, CDR2 YFSETQ. This CDR3 reads CASSPMTGDYEQYF. CDR3 bases: TGCGCCAGCAGCCCGATGACAGGAGACTACGAGCAGTACTTC.

In DNA, the CDR3 is TGTGCCAGTAGGGTCCGTTTGGGACAGTCGGCAACTAATGAAAAACTGTTTTTT. Its protein is CASRVRLGQSATNEKLFF. This chain links TRBV19 with TRBJ1-4; 7 nucleotides match TRBD1. The CDR3 runs 18 residues. V shed 6 bases, J shed 0 bases, and the junction held 13 bases outside the gene matches. Germline CDR1 is LNHDA and CDR2 is SQIVND (reference sequence).

The rearrangement joins TRBV15 to TRBJ1-2; the D gene is possibly TRBD1 (6 bases). The CDR3 covers 13 residues. V was clipped by 9 bases and J by 4 bases, with 15 bases between them. CDR1 is LNHNV and CDR2 is YYDKDF in the germline V gene (reference sequence). In DNA form, the CDR3 reads TGTGCCACAGAAGCGGGGGCCGGCTATGGCTACACCTTC. Its protein product is CATEAGAGYGYTF.

The rearrangement joins TRBV7-3 to TRBJ1-1, with 8 nucleotides matching TRBD1. V lost 1 base to trimming and J lost 4 bases; unmatched junction nucleotides: 5. Germline CDR1 SGHTA, CDR2 FQGTGA. There are 15 residues in the CDR3. CDR3 sequence: CASSLRGTGGTEAFF. Here the CDR3 DNA reads TGTGCCAGCAGCTTAAGGGGAACAGGGGGCACTGAAGCTTTCTTT.

V is TRBV28 and J is TRBJ1-5; 7 bases are shared with TRBD1. The CDR3 is made up of 15 amino acids. V lost 5 bases and J lost 3; bases outside the gene matches: 7. CDR1 MDHEN and CDR2 SYDVKM come from the germline V gene. The CDR3 sequence is CASSRRGGLNQPQHF. As DNA, the CDR3 is TGTGCCAGCAGTAGGCGAGGGGGCCTCAATCAGCCCCAGCATTTT.

The V and J genes are TRBV5-4 and TRBJ2-5; D may be TRBD1 (5 bases). This CDR3 comprises 18 residues. The germline CDR1 and CDR2 sequences are SGHNT and YYREEE (reference sequence). With 0 bases removed from V and 4 bases from J, the gap between germline ends came to 22 bases. The CDR3 DNA is TGTGCCAGCAGCTTGGTGGGGCGGATCCCGCGACTGGGAGAGACCCAGTACTTC. Amino acids: CASSLVGRIPRLGETQYF.